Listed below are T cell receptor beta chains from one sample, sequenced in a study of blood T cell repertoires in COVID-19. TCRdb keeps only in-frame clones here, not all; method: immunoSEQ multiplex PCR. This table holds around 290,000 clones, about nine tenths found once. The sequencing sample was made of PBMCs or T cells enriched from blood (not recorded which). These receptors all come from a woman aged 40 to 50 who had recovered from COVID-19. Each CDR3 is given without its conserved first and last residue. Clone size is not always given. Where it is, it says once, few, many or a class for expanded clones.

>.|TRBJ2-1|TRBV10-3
AISGLLELAGNNEQF
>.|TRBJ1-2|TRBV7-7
ASSSTAGDIGYT
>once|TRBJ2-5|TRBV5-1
ASSLAWRETQY
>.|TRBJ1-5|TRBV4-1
ASSQLGQGGNQPQH
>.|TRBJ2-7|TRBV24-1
ATRVVPGLAGFHYEQY
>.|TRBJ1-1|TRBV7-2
ASSLGALGTGTEAF
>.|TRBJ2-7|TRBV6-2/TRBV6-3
ASSLTGAGTEQY
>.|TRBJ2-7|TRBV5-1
ASSLPGTGGSYEQY
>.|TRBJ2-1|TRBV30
AWSSGPLNEQF
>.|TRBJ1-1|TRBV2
ATHQGAGTEAF
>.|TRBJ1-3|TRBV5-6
ASRRLSGNTIY
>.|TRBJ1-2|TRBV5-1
ASSLDKAGANYGYT
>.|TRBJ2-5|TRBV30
AWELAAETQY
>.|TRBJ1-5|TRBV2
ASRGQGTGNQPQH
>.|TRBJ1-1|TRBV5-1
ASSFGQPNTEAF
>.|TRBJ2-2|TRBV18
ASSNSTGELF
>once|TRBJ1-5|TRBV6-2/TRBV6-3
ASSYGSTGNQPQH
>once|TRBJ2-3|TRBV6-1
ASSEFLTSFADTQY
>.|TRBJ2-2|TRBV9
ASSVRGASNTGELF
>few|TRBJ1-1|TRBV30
AWSRQFYTEAF
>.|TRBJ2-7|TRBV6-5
ASRQGQSFSYEQY
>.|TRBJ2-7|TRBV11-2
ASSWQDREMYEQY
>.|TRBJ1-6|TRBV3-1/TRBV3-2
ASSQGSGSPLH
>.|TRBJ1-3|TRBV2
ASSVGTDGRSTIY
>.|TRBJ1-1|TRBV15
ATSRPDRVTEAF
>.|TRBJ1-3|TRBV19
ASSAGTGGFRGNTIY
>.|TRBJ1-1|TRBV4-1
ASSRSIGTEAF
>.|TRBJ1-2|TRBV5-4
ASSLVAGGFDT
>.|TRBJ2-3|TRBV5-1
ASSPLAGGQDTQY
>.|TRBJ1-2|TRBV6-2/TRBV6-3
ASSYSLSYGYT
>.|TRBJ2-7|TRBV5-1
ASSTGLAGDYEQY
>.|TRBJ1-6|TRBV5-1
ASSLMQGDSPLH
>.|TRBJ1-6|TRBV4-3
ASSQGRGDRPNSPLH
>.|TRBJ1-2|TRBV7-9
ASSFSSGGAYGYT
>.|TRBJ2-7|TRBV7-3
ASSLVGGYEQY
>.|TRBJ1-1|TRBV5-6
ASSPETGTGSMNTEAF
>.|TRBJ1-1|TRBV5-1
ASSRGRVGTEAF
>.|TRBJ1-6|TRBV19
ASSPRTGESSPLH
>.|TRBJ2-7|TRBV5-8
ASSLQQEYEQY
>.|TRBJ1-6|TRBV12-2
ASRLACRANSPLH
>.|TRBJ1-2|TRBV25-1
ASRGQGRFNYGYT
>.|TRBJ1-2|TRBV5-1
ASSPTGQPGYT
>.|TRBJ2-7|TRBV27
ASSYIAGGLSYEQY
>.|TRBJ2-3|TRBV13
ASSLEGQGADTQY